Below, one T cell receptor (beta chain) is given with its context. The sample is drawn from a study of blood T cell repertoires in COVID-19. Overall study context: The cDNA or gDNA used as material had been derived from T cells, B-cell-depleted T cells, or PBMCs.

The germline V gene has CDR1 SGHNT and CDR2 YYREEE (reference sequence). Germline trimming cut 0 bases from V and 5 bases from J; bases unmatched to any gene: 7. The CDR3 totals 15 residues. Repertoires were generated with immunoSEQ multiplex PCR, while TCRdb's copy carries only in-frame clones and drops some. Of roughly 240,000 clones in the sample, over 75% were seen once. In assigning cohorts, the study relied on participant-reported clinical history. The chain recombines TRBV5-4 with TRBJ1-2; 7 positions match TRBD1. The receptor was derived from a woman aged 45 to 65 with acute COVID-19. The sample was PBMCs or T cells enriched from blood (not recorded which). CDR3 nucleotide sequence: TGTGCCAGCAGCTTGGATGAGGGGGCGCGGTATGGCTACACCTTC. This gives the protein CASSLDEGARYGYTF.